Following are 16 T cell receptor beta chains from one sample sequenced in a study of T-cell reconstitution after alpha-beta-depleted transplantation in children. Preparing the TCRbeta library involved the use of unique molecular identifiers. TCRdb reanalysed the PCR reads using MiXCR and keeps one entry per CDR3 protein. The sample holds about 490,000 distinct CDR3 sequences, roughly a tenth seen once. The input for sequencing was PBMCs, taken before TCRalphabeta/CD19-depleted stem cell transplant. Receptors were obtained from a child under 10 years old with inherited bone marrow failure, due to receive a stem cell transplant.

In the case of this clonotype: One end of the junction fails to match germline, which may point to a read error. V is TRBV29-1 and J is TRBJ2-5; 8 bases agree with TRBD2. CDR3 length: 14 amino acids. CDR1 is SQVTM and CDR2 is ANQGSEA in the germline V gene. The CDR3 bases are TGCAGCGTTGTTAGCGGGACCACTCAAGAGACCCAGCACTTC. Amino acid sequence: CSVVSGTTQETQHF.

This clonotype was detected ten times or more. CDR3 sequence: CASSLGRRDEQFF. CDR3 sequence (DNA): TGTGCCAGCAGTTTAGGACGGAGGGATGAGCAGTTCTTC. This chain joins TRBV27 and TRBJ2-1; weak D call: TRBD2 (6 bases). Germline assignment: CDR1 MNHEY and CDR2 SMNVEV (reference sequence). Trimming removed 2 bases from V and 8 bases from J, with 10 bases in between. This CDR3 is built from 13 residues.

The V call is TRBV4-3, the J call TRBJ2-2, with 9 bases lining up with TRBD1. Per the germline V gene, CDR1 is LGHNA and CDR2 is YSLEER. The CDR3 is 17 amino acids. V lost 0 bases, J lost 2 bases, and 4 bases stayed unmatched. The CDR3 is CASSQEGTGTNTGELFF. CDR3 bases: TGCGCCAGCAGCCAAGAGGGGACAGGGACTAACACCGGGGAGCTGTTTTTT.

The chain recombines TRBV2 with TRBJ2-5; TRBD2 aligns across 9 bases. This CDR3 contains 17 residues. The germline V gene has CDR1 SNHLY and CDR2 FYNNEI. V shed 8 bases, J shed 0 bases, and the junction held 13 bases outside the gene matches. CDR3 sequence reads: CASRDLAGRRYQETQYF. The CDR3 nucleotides read TGTGCCAGCCGCGATCTAGCGGGAAGACGGTACCAAGAGACCCAGTACTTC.

This clonotype has ten or more counts. J is TRBJ2-5 and V is TRBV20-1; D may be TRBD2 (6 bases). CDR3 length equals 14 residues. The germline CDR1 and CDR2 sequences are DFQATT and SNEGSKA (reference sequence). The V gene lost 3 bases and the J gene lost 2 bases, with 13 bases spanning the gap. CDR3 protein: CSASTLASQETQYF. CDR3 sequence (DNA): TGCAGTGCTAGTACCCTAGCGTCACAAGAGACCCAGTACTTC.

This clonotype has at least ten counts. This chain uses TRBV18 with TRBJ2-4, with 7 bases identical to TRBD1. The CDR3 has 15 amino acids. With V trimmed by 2 bases and J by 6 bases, 7 bases remained unmatched. In germline, CDR1 is KGHSH, CDR2 LQKENI. The CDR3 here is CASSPNRQGGNIQYF. The CDR3 DNA follows: TGTGCCAGCTCACCAAATCGACAGGGTGGAAACATTCAGTACTTC.

This clonotype was recorded many times. The chain carries TRBV27 and TRBJ2-1; the match to TRBD2 covers 11 bases. The CDR3 length is 16 residues. The V and J ends lost 5 bases and 3 bases, in that order; junction bases with no gene match: 6. The germline V gene encodes CDR1 MNHEY and CDR2 SMNVEV (reference sequence). The CDR3: CASSELAGALYNEQFF. CDR3 nucleotides: TGTGCCAGCAGTGAACTAGCGGGAGCCCTCTACAATGAGCAGTTCTTC.

This clonotype has at least ten counts. The chain has TRBV7-8 and TRBJ2-1; D perhaps matches TRBD1 (6 bases). V dropped 7 bases and J dropped 4 bases, with 11 bases sitting between them. The CDR3 extends over 13 amino acids. CDR1 and CDR2 (germline): SGHVS, FQNEAQ. CDR3 bases: TGTGCCAGCACCCAGGGGTTATACAATGAGCAGTTCTTC. Amino acid sequence: CASTQGLYNEQFF.

This chain uses TRBV30 with TRBJ2-2; 7 positions match TRBD1. The CDR3 is made up of 13 amino acids. The V gene's germline CDR1 is GTSNPN and CDR2 SVGIG (reference sequence). V dropped 8 bases and J dropped 6; count of bases not matched to a gene: 9. The CDR3 sequence: CAIILTGAGELFF. The CDR3 region has the DNA TGTGCCATTATCTTAACAGGGGCCGGGGAGCTGTTTTTT.

This clonotype was detected many times. J is TRBJ1-1 and V is TRBV29-1; no clear D gene. Germline CDR1 SQVTM, CDR2 ANQGSEA. There are 13 residues in the CDR3. Trimming shortened V by 5 bases and J by 3 bases, and 13 bases separated the two germline ends. Here the CDR3 reads CSVLEWEYTEAFF. The CDR3 DNA is TGCAGCGTTCTTGAGTGGGAGTACACTGAAGCTTTCTTT.

This clonotype was seen just once. This clone may be a read error of a much larger clone one base away. This CDR3 is CASRKQGREQYF. CDR3 bases: TGTGCCAGCAGGAAACAGGGTAGGGAGCAGTACTTC. V and J are TRBV6-6 and TRBJ2-7; D might be TRBD1 (6 bases). This CDR3 spans 12 amino acids. V was cut by 6 bases and J by 7 bases, with 13 bases left in between. Germline V gives CDR1 MNHNY, CDR2 SVGAGI (reference sequence).

This clonotype was recorded at least ten times. This chain connects TRBV6-2 or TRBV6-3 to TRBJ2-3, with TRBD2 identical over 9 bases. The CDR3 has 15 amino acids. Germline assignment: CDR1 MNHEY and CDR2 SVGEGT. With 2 bases clipped from V and 6 bases from J, the junction kept 6 bases outside the gene matches. The CDR3 region has the DNA TGTGCCAGCAGTTACGGCGGGAGGGCCTCGGATACGCAGTATTTT. Amino acids: CASSYGGRASDTQYF.

This clonotype has more than one count but fewer than ten. The J gene is TRBJ2-2, the V gene TRBV3-1, with D possibly being TRBD1 (5 bases). V shed 1 base and J shed 8 bases, with 17 bases lying between them. The CDR3 sequence is 16 residues long. Germline V gives CDR1 LGHDT, CDR2 YNNKEL (reference sequence). The CDR3 reads CASSQVPDILPGELFF. CDR3 DNA: TGTGCCAGCAGCCAAGTGCCGGACATTTTACCGGGGGAGCTGTTTTTT.

This clonotype was counted only a few times. The J gene is TRBJ2-5, the V gene TRBV12-3 or TRBV12-4; 7 bases are shared with TRBD2. The J segment lost 11 bases and the V segment lost 5 bases, leaving 8 bases of the junction unmatched. The CDR3 length is 12 residues. CDR3 coding DNA: TGTGCCAGCAGTCCGGGCGGGAGACGGCAGTACTTC. This gives the protein CASSPGGRRQYF.

For this clonotype: A much bigger clone sits one base away, suggesting this may be a read error. V gene TRBV30 combines with J gene TRBJ1-2; D is uncertain. The CDR3 is 12 residues long. Deletions cut 4 bases from V and 2 bases from J, with 8 bases between. Germline V gene data show CDR1 as GTSNPN and CDR2 as SVGIG (reference sequence). DNA of the CDR3: TGTGCCTGGAATAGTGGGAACTATGGCTACACCTTC. Translated: CAWNSGNYGYTF.

This clonotype was detected ten times or more. The chain uses TRBV6-1 and TRBJ2-5, with a possible D match to TRBD2 (5 bases). CDR1 and CDR2 from the germline V gene are MNHNS and SASEGT. This CDR3 comprises 14 residues. V lost 6 bases and J 5 bases, leaving 16 bases between the germline ends. This CDR3 is CASSPGIGVETQYF. For the CDR3, the DNA is TGTGCCAGCAGCCCGGGGATTGGGGTGGAGACCCAGTACTTC.